This TCR beta chain was obtained from a study of blood T cell repertoires in COVID-19. For the study at large: The study drew acute and convalescent COVID-19 samples from the United States, Italy and Spain. The cDNA or gDNA used as material had been derived from T cells, B-cell-depleted T cells, or PBMCs.

The CDR3 spans 14 residues. V gave up 4 bases and J gave up 0 bases, with 7 bases separating them. Germline V gives CDR1 SGHDT, CDR2 YYEEEE. Original processing methods: Researchers report that nucleated cell counts were estimated from reference gene primer amplification. Assay used: immunoSEQ multiplex PCR; TCRdb lists only in-frame clones, some missing. D and trimming come from the DNA, and the V and J calls and clone size come from that table. The sample has 100,000 or so clones; 85% are singletons. This TCR came from a man in his 60s with acute or convalescent COVID-19. The sequencing input was peripheral blood. The chain links TRBV5-6 to TRBJ1-4; D is ambiguous. CDR3 in amino acids: CASSPVATNEKLFF. The CDR3 coding sequence is TGTGCCAGCAGCCCGGTCGCAACTAATGAAAAACTGTTTTTT.